The rows below give T cell receptor beta chains drawn from one sample of a study of blood T cell repertoires in COVID-19. Only in-frame clones appear in the TCRdb table, and some are missing; sequencing was by immunoSEQ multiplex PCR. Of 310,000 or so clones listed, 70% to 90% were seen once; the top ten hold over 1%. Sequencing was carried out using peripheral blood. The receptors come from a man in his 70s with acute or convalescent COVID-19. Each CDR3 is given with its conserved first and last residue. Fields, in order: V gene, J gene, CDR3 protein.

TRBV10-3	TRBJ1-6	CAIRSRGTGDSPLHF
TRBV5-4	TRBJ1-6	CASSSARALDSPLHF
TRBV2	TRBJ1-1	CASSEIRVNLGTEAFF
TRBV3-1/TRBV3-2	TRBJ1-4	CASSQVTGNNEKLFF
TRBV19	TRBJ1-4	CASRSGTTNEKLFF
TRBV2	TRBJ2-7	CASSGLAGYEQYF
TRBV28	TRBJ1-2	CASRTTGFGDEANYGYTF
TRBV5-6	TRBJ2-5	CASSWGPLAGSQETQYF
TRBV29-1	TRBJ2-7	CSVDDRTGEQYF
TRBV19	TRBJ1-1	CASSPRGREAFF
TRBV18	TRBJ2-2	CASSPGTSGDGGELFF
TRBV4-2	TRBJ1-2	CASSQVGRGHSNYGYTF
TRBV6-2/TRBV6-3	TRBJ2-1	CASSYSVRTSGSNEQFF
TRBV18	TRBJ1-2	CASSSGLIYTF
TRBV29-1	TRBJ2-7	CSGTYVGRTYEQYF
TRBV20-1	TRBJ2-3	CSASIRTSGLPDTQYF
TRBV5-4	TRBJ2-3	CASSLPPSGGDTQYF
TRBV9	TRBJ2-2	CASSVERGVPGELFF